These 16 T cell receptor beta chains originate from one sample sequenced in a study of T cell repertoires in cytomegalovirus infection. From the reads, TCRdb called clonotypes with MiXCR, one entry per CDR3 protein. Among some 900,000 distinct CDR3 sequences listed, roughly 33% were seen once. No antigen is known for these receptors. Here the sequenced sample was cultured CD8+ T cells from PBMCs, taken from culture after CMV antigen stimulation. These receptors were taken from a human donor in good health (CMV status not recorded). Some clones in this sample may be carry-over from other donors' samples.

This clonotype was counted ten times or more. The chain carries TRBV10-2 and TRBJ2-7, with 10 bases aligning to TRBD2. The germline V gene encodes CDR1 WSHSY and CDR2 SAAADI. The V gene end was trimmed by 6 bases and the J gene end by 2 bases; junction bases not matched to a gene: 4. The CDR3 has 14 residues. CDR3 nucleotides: TGCGCCAGCAGCCCAACTAGCGGGGCCTACGAGCAGTACGTC. Amino acid sequence: CASSPTSGAYEQYV.

This clonotype turned up a few times. V and J are TRBV9 and TRBJ1-1; no definite D call. CDR1 is SGDLS and CDR2 is YYNGEE in the germline V gene. This CDR3 comprises 16 residues. Trimming took off 0 bases at V and 1 base at J, with 13 bases between the two ends. CDR3 bases: TGTGCCAGCAGCGTAGATGGCGACTTTGGGAACACTGAAGCTTTCTTT. Protein sequence: CASSVDGDFGNTEAFF. Full variable domain (remainder filled in from reference TRBV9 and TRBJ1-1): DSGVTQTPKHLITATGQRVTLRCSPRSGDLSVYWYQQSLDQGLQFLIQYYNGEERAKGNILERFSAQQFPDLHSELNLSSLELGDSALYFCASSVDGDFGNTEAFFGQGTRLTVV.

The V and J genes are TRBV12-3 or TRBV12-4 and TRBJ1-5; TRBD1 matches at 7 bases. The CDR3 has 15 amino acids. Trimming cost V 6 bases and J 1 base; bases outside gene matches: 6. The CDR3 loop reads CASSARDSSNQPQHF. CDR3 DNA: TGTGCCAGCAGCGCCCGGGACAGCAGCAATCAGCCCCAGCATTTT.

The chain combines TRBV20-1 with TRBJ2-7; 8 bases match TRBD1. This CDR3 comprises 15 residues. V lost 0 bases to trimming and J lost 3 bases; unmatched junction nucleotides: 7. Germline CDR1 DFQATT, CDR2 SNEGSKA (reference sequence). The CDR3 region is CSARDWGQENYEQYF. In DNA form, the CDR3 reads TGCAGTGCTAGAGATTGGGGACAGGAGAACTACGAGCAGTACTTC.

Points on this clonotype: A much larger clone lies a single base off, so this may be a read error. The chain is built from TRBV7-6 and TRBJ2-1; 10 bases match TRBD1. The CDR3 sequence is 17 residues long. Germline assignment: CDR1 SGHVS and CDR2 FNYEAQ. The CDR3 DNA follows: TGTGCCAACAGCTTAGAGCGTGGGGGACAGGGGCACAATGAGCAGTTCTTC. This translates into CANSLERGGQGHNEQFF.

V and J are TRBV29-1 and TRBJ2-5; perhaps TRBD2 as D (5 bases). Germline assignment: CDR1 SQVTM and CDR2 ANQGSEA. The CDR3 runs 13 residues. V was pared by 7 bases and J by 4 bases, with 16 bases between. This CDR3 reads CSASTWAGETQYF. Written as DNA, the CDR3 is TGCAGCGCCTCGACTTGGGCGGGAGAGACCCAGTACTTC. Using reference TRBV29-1 and TRBJ2-5 for the parts outside the CDR3, the full variable domain is SAVISQKPSRDICQRGTSLTIQCQVDSQVTMMFWYRQQPGQSLTLIATANQGSEATYESGFVIDKFPISRPNLTFSTLTVSNMSPEDSSIYLCSASTWAGETQYFGPGTRLLVL.

The chain couples TRBV7-2 to TRBJ2-1; tentatively, D is TRBD1 or TRBD2 (5 bases each). The CDR3 spans 14 residues. Germline-derived CDR1 and CDR2 are SGHTA and FQGNSA. V lost 1 base to trimming and J lost 8 bases, with 12 bases between them. CDR3 loop: CASSLDVGVDEQFF. The DNA for the CDR3 is TGTGCCAGCAGCTTAGATGTGGGGGTAGATGAGCAGTTCTTC.

This clonotype has a handful of counts. CDR3 in DNA: TGTGCCAGCACCGATATCCAAGAGACCCAGTACTTC. Translated: CASTDIQETQYF. This chain uses TRBV7-2 with TRBJ2-5; D unresolved. The germline V and J ends were trimmed by 7 bases and 1 base, with 7 bases remaining between them. The germline gives CDR1 SGHTA, CDR2 FQGNSA. This CDR3 is built from 12 residues. The full variable domain, with the rest looked up from reference TRBV7-2 and TRBJ2-5, is GAGVSQSPSNKVTEKGKDVELRCDPISGHTALYWYRQSLGQGLEFLIYFQGNSAPDKSGLPSDRFSAERTGGSVSTLTIQRTQQEDSAVYLCASTDIQETQYFGPGTRLLVL.

V is TRBV6-5 and J is TRBJ1-4; 7 bases are a match to TRBD1. Germline V gene lookup returns CDR1 MNHEY and CDR2 SVGAGI. This CDR3 is 15 amino acids long. Losses at the gene ends were 2 bases for V and 4 bases for J; bases not matched to a gene: 4. The CDR3: CASSYGAGGNEKLFF. In DNA form, the CDR3 reads TGTGCCAGCAGTTACGGAGCAGGGGGTAATGAAAAACTGTTTTTT.

The chain employs TRBV14 and TRBJ1-2; D remains ambiguous. This CDR3 has 12 amino acids. The germline V and J ends were trimmed by 2 bases and 7 bases, with 8 bases remaining between them. The germline gives CDR1 SGHDN, CDR2 FVKESK. The CDR3 loop reads CASSQTRRGYTF. The CDR3 region has the DNA TGTGCCAGCAGCCAAACACGTCGTGGCTACACCTTC. The full variable domain, rest sourced from reference TRBV14 and TRBJ1-2, is EAGVTQFPSHSVIEKGQTVTLRCDPISGHDNLYWYRRVMGKEIKFLLHFVKESKQDESGMPNNRFLAERTGGTYSTLKVQPAELEDSGVYFCASSQTRRGYTFGSGTRLTVV.

The chain couples TRBV7-9 to TRBJ2-3; TRBD2 agrees at 9 bases. From germline, CDR1 is SEHNR and CDR2 FQNEAQ (reference sequence). J was trimmed by 6 bases and V by 5 bases; bases with no gene match: 12. The CDR3 sequence is 16 residues long. Here the CDR3 DNA reads TGTGCCAGCAGCACAGGGACTAGCCTTGGGATGGATACGCAGTATTTT. Protein product: CASSTGTSLGMDTQYF.

This clonotype has ten or more counts. The gene calls are TRBV7-6 and TRBJ2-1; D may be TRBD2 (6 bases). The germline V gene encodes CDR1 SGHVS and CDR2 FNYEAQ. Trimming took 1 base from V and 9 from J, leaving 10 bases between them. CDR3 length equals 13 residues. CDR3 coding DNA: TGTGCCAGCAGCTTAGGGGGGGATGGTGAGCAGTTCTTC. The encoded protein is CASSLGGDGEQFF. The entire variable domain, with the rest obtained from reference TRBV7-6 and TRBJ2-1, is as follows: GAGVSQSPRYKVTKRGQDVALRCDPISGHVSLYWYRQALGQGPEFLTYFNYEAQQDKSGLPNDRFSAERPEGSISTLTIQRTEQRDSAMYRCASSLGGDGEQFFGPGTRLTVL.

The chain is built from TRBV19 and TRBJ2-7; possibly TRBD2 for D (5 bases). The ends were cut back, 5 bases at V and 1 base at J, with 9 bases in the middle. The CDR3 consists of 13 residues. CDR1 is LNHDA, CDR2 SQIVND, per germline (reference sequence). The CDR3 loop is CASSFGISYEQYV. DNA of the CDR3: TGTGCCAGTAGTTTCGGGATTTCCTACGAGCAGTACGTC.

The chain carries TRBV19 and TRBJ2-4; TRBD1 might be the D (6 bases). CDR1 LNHDA and CDR2 SQIVND come from the germline V gene (reference sequence). Trimming removed 4 bases at V and 9 bases at J, with 25 bases between. This CDR3 has 17 amino acids. CDR3 region: CASSSSVGSGVQGIQYF. The CDR3 DNA is TGTGCCAGTAGTAGTTCGGTCGGGTCAGGGGTCCAGGGCATTCAGTACTTC.

This clonotype was recorded a few times. J is TRBJ1-5 and V is TRBV6-2 or TRBV6-3; weak D call: TRBD1 (6 bases). The germline CDR1 and CDR2 sequences are MNHEY and SVGEGT. The CDR3 has 14 amino acids. Trimming removed 4 bases from V and 5 bases from J, with 12 bases in between. The CDR3 reads CASSFTGKYQPQHF. CDR3 sequence (DNA): TGTGCCAGCAGTTTCACAGGGAAATATCAGCCCCAGCATTTT.

The V call is TRBV12-3 or TRBV12-4, the J call TRBJ2-5, with TRBD1 matching over 8 bases. The CDR3 covers 13 residues. After removal of 7 bases from V and 4 bases from J, the junction contained 5 bases not matched to a gene. The CDR3 coding sequence is TGTGCCAGCACCAGGACAGGGACAGAGACCCAGTACTTC. Translated, it gives CASTRTGTETQYF.